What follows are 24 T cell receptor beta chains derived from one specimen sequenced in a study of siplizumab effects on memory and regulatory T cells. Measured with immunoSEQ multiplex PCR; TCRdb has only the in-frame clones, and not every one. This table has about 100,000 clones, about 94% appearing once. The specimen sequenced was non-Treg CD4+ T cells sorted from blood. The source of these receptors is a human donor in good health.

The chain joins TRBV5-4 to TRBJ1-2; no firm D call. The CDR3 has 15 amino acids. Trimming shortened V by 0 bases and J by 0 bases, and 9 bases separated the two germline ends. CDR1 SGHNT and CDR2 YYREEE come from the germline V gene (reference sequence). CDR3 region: CASSLGVEANYGYTF. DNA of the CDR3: TGTGCCAGCAGCTTGGGGGTGGAAGCTAACTATGGCTACACCTTC.

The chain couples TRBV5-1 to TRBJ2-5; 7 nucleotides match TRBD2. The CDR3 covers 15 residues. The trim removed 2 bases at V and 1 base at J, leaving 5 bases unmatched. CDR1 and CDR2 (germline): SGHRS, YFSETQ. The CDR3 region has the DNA TGCGCCAGCAGCTTTGCGGGAGTTGTCCAAGAGACCCAGTACTTC. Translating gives CASSFAGVVQETQYF.

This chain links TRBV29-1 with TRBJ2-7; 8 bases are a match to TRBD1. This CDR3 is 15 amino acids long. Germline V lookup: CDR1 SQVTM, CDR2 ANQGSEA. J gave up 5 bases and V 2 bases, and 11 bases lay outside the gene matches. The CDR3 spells CSVERFGRGRDEQYF. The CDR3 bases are TGCAGCGTTGAAAGGTTTGGCAGGGGGCGCGACGAGCAGTACTTC.

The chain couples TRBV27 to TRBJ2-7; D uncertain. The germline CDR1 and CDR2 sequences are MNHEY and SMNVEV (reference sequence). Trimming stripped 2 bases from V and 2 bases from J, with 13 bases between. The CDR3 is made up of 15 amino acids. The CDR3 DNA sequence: TGTGCCAGCAGTTTAACGGCCGACCCGGCCTACGAGCAGTACTTC. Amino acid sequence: CASSLTADPAYEQYF.

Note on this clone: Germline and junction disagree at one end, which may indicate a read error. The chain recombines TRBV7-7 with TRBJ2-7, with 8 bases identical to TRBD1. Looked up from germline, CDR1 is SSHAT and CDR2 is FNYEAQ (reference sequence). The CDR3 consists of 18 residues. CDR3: CASSLEPPGQGASYEQYF. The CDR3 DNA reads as TGTGCTAGCAGCTTAGAACCCCCCGGGCAGGGGGCCTCCTACGAGCAGTACTTC.

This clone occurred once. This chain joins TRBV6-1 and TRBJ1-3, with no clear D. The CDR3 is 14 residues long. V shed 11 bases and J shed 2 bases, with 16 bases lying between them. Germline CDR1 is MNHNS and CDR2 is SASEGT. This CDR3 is CALAELGTGNTIYF. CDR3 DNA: TGTGCCCTGGCCGAGCTAGGGACTGGAAACACCATATATTTT.

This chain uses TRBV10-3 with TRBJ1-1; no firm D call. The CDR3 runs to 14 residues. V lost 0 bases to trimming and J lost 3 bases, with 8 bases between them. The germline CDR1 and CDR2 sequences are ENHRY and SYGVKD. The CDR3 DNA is TGTGCCATCAGTGAGTCGATCGGGGACACTGAAGCTTTCTTT. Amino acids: CAISESIGDTEAFF.

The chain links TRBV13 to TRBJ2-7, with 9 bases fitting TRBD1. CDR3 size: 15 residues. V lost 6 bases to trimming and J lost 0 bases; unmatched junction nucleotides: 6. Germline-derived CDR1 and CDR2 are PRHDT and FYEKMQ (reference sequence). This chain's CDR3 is CASRGPGQGSYEQYF. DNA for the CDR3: TGTGCCAGCAGAGGACCGGGACAGGGCTCCTACGAGCAGTACTTC.

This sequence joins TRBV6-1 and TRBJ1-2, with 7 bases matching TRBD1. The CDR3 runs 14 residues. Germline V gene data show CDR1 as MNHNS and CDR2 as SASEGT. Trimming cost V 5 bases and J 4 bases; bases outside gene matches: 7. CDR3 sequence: CASSPTGTSYGYTF. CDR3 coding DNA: TGTGCCAGCAGTCCGACAGGGACTAGCTATGGCTACACCTTC.

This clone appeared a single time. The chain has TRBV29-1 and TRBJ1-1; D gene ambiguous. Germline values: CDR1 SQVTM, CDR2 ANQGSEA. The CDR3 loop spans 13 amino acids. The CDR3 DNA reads TGCACCCTTCGGAGGGAGGAGGACACTGAAGCTTTCTTT. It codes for CTLRREEDTEAFF.

In DNA form, the CDR3 reads TGTGCCAGAAGCTTACACAGGGGCTCTAATGAAAAACTGTTTTTT. Residues: CARSLHRGSNEKLFF. This rearrangement joins TRBV5-3 to TRBJ1-4, with 7 bases fitting TRBD1. TRBV5-3 is labeled an ORF, and its function is uncertain. J was trimmed by 3 bases and V by 2 bases; bases with no gene match: 4. The CDR3 has 15 residues.

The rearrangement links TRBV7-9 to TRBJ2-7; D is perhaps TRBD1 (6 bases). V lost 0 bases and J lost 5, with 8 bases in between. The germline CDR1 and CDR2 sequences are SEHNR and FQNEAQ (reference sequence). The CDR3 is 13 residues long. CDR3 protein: CASSLAGAHEQYF. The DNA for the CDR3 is TGTGCCAGCAGCTTAGCGGGGGCCCACGAGCAGTACTTC. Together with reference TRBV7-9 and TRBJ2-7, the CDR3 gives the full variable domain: DTGVSQNPRHKITKRGQNVTFRCDPISEHNRLYWYRQTLGQGPEFLTYFQNEAQLEKSRLLSDRFSAERPKGSFSTLEIQRTEQGDSAMYLCASSLAGAHEQYFGPGTRLTVT.

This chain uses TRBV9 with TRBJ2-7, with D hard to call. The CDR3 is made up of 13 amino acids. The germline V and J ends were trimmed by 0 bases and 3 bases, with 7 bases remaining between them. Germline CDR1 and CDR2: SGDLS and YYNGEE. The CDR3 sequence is CASSVEESYEQYF. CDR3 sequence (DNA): TGTGCCAGCAGCGTAGAAGAGAGCTACGAGCAGTACTTC.

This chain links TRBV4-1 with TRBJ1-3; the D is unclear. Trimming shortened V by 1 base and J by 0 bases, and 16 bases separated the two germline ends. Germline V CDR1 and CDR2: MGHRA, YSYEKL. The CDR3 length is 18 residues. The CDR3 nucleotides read TGCGCCAGCAGCCAAGCCACACTCGGGGAGAGCTCTGGAAACACCATATATTTT. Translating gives CASSQATLGESSGNTIYF.

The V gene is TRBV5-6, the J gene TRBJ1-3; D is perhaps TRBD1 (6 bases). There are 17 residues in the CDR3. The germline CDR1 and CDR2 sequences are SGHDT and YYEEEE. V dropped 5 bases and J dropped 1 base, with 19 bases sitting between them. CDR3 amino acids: CASRDTGLGLSGNTIYF. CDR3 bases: TGTGCCAGCAGGGATACAGGGTTGGGACTATCTGGAAACACCATATATTTT.

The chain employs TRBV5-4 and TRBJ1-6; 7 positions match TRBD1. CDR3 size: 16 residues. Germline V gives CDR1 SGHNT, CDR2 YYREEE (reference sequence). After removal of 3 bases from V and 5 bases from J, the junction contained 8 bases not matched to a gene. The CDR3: CASSSLGRGDNSPLHF. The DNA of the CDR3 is TGTGCCAGCAGCTCACTCGGCAGGGGGGATAATTCACCCCTCCACTTT.

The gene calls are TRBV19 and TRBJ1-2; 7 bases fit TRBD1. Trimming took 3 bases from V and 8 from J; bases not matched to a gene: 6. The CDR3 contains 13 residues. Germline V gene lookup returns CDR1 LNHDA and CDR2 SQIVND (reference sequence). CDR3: CASSMGQSFGYTF. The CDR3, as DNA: TGTGCCAGTAGTATGGGACAGTCCTTCGGCTACACCTTC.

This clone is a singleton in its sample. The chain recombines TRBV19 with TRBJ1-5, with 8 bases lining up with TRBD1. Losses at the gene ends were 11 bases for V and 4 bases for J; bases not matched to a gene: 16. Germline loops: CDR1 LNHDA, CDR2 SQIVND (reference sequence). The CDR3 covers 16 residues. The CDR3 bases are TGTGCCGGAAAATGGGCAGGGGGCAATTTTAATCAGCCCCAGCATTTT. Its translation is CAGKWAGGNFNQPQHF.

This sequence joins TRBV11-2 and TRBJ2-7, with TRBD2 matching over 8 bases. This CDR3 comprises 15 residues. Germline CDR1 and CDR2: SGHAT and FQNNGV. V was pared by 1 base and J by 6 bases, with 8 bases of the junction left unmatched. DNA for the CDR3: TGTGCCAGCAGCTTAGGGAGCGGGAGCGTTGCCGAGCAGTACTTC. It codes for CASSLGSGSVAEQYF.

CDR3 coding DNA: TGTGCCAGCAGGTCGGTCAGCCTGGATACGCAGTATTTT. Amino acid sequence: CASRSVSLDTQYF. The genes are TRBV6-1 and TRBJ2-3; no reliable D call. This CDR3 has 13 residues. Per germline, CDR1 MNHNS and CDR2 SASEGT. V lost 6 bases, J lost 6 bases, and 13 bases lay in between.

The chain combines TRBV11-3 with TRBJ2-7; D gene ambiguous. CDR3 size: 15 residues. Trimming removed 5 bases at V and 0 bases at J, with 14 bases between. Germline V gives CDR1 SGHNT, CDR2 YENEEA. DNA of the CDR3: TGTGCCAGCAGCATTCTCGGTGATCCCTCCTACGAGCAGTACTTC. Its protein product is CASSILGDPSYEQYF.

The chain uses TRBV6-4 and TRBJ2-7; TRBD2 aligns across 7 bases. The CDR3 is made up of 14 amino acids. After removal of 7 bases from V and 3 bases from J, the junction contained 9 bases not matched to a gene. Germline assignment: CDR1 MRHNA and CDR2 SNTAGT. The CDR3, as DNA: TGTGCCAGCACCACCGGGGCTAGCGGCTACGAGCAGTACTTC. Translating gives CASTTGASGYEQYF.

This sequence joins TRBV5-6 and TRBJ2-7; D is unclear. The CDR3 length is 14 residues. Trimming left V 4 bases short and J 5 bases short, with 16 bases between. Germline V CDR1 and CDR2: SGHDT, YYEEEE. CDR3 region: CASSPLGRADEQYF. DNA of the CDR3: TGTGCCAGCAGCCCCTTGGGTCGGGCCGACGAGCAGTACTTC. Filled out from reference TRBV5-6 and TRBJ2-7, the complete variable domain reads DAGVTQSPTHLIKTRGQQVTLRCSPKSGHDTVSWYQQALGQGPQFIFQYYEEEERQRGNFPDRFSGHQFPNYSSELNVNALLLGDSALYLCASSPLGRADEQYFGPGTRLTVT.

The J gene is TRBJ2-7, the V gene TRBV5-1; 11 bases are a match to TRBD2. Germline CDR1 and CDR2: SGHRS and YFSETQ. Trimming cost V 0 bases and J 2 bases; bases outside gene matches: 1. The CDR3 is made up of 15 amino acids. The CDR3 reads CASSLGGLAAYEQYF. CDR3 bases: TGCGCCAGCAGCTTGGGGGGACTAGCGGCCTACGAGCAGTACTTC.